This T cell receptor beta chain appears in the sequencing data of a study of T cell responses to AZD1222 COVID-19 vaccine. As concerns this clone: Its matching antigen is unknown.

Data came from immunoSEQ multiplex PCR; TCRdb stores just in-frame clones and leaves some out. The profile shows roughly 130,000 clones, around 90% of them singletons. Study results and caveats: Repertoires were collected only later (after the peak T cell response had occurred). White British ancestry dominated among donors, who included more females, and clonal diversity was possibly underestimated.

The CDR3 is 12 amino acids. The V end lost 5 bases, the J end lost 1 base, and 9 bases lay between the germline ends. Per germline, CDR1 GTSNPN and CDR2 SVGIG (reference sequence). This chain connects TRBV30 to TRBJ2-7, with a weak D call TRBD2 (5 bases). The clonotype comes from an adult in good health. Sequencing used peripheral blood, obtained on day 0 of AZD1222 vaccination. The CDR3 DNA is TGTGCCTGGGGACTGACTTCCTACGAGCAGTACTTC. It yields the protein CAWGLTSYEQYF.